The 20 T cell receptor beta chains presented below share a single source sample, sequenced in a study of T cell repertoires in cytomegalovirus infection. TCRdb re-derived calls from the reads in MiXCR, one entry per CDR3 protein. The repertoire holds more than 200,000 distinct CDR3 sequences, with around 9% as singletons. Material for sequencing was PBMCs. These receptors were taken from a human donor in good health (CMV status not recorded). Some clones in this sample may be carry-over from other donors' samples.

The rearrangement joins TRBV30 to TRBJ2-1; possibly TRBD1 for D (5 bases). V lost 2 bases to trimming and J lost 5 bases, with 10 bases between them. This CDR3 region has 13 residues. The germline V gene has CDR1 GTSNPN and CDR2 SVGIG (reference sequence). CDR3 region: CAWSSDRHNEQFF. CDR3 nucleotide sequence: TGTGCCTGGAGTTCCGACAGACACAATGAGCAGTTCTTC.

The chain joins TRBV29-1 to TRBJ2-6; D is possibly TRBD1 (5 bases). Germline V CDR1 and CDR2: SQVTM, ANQGSEA. This CDR3 is built from 14 residues. Trimming left V 7 bases short and J 2 bases short, with 12 bases between. DNA of the CDR3: TGCAGCGCCGAGACAGCGACTGGGGCCAACGTCCTGACTTTC. Protein sequence: CSAETATGANVLTF.

The chain carries TRBV11-2 and TRBJ2-7, with a possible D match to TRBD2 (6 bases). CDR3 length: 13 amino acids. CDR1 is SGHAT and CDR2 is FQNNGV in the germline V gene. Trimming cost V 2 bases and J 1 base, with 6 bases left between them. For the CDR3, the DNA is TGTGCCAGCAGCTTACGGGAGTCCTACGAGCAGTACTTC. It yields the protein CASSLRESYEQYF. Based on the CDR3 plus reference TRBV11-2 and TRBJ2-7, the full variable domain is EAGVAQSPRYKIIEKRQSVAFWCNPISGHATLYWYQQILGQGPKLLIQFQNNGVVDDSQLPKDRFSAERLKGVDSTLKIQPAKLEDSAVYLCASSLRESYEQYFGPGTRLTVT.

The chain joins TRBV20-1 to TRBJ2-7; TRBD2 is a possible D gene (7 bases). V lost 1 base, J lost 7 bases, and 23 bases lay in between. The CDR3 sequence is 16 residues long. Germline-derived CDR1 and CDR2 are DFQATT and SNEGSKA (reference sequence). The DNA of the CDR3 is TGCAGTGCTAGAGGGGGTTCGGCGGGGGCCCGAGGGGAGCAGTACTTC. Residues: CSARGGSAGARGEQYF.

This sequence joins TRBV7-9 and TRBJ2-3, with 8 nucleotides matching TRBD1. The CDR3 spans 17 residues. Germline CDR1 and CDR2: SEHNR and FQNEAQ (reference sequence). Trimming cost V 1 base and J 6 bases; bases outside gene matches: 12. The CDR3 DNA is TGTGCCAGCAGCTTAGGAGAGGTGACAGGGGATTCCGATACGCAGTATTTT. Translating it yields CASSLGEVTGDSDTQYF. The full variable domain, rest sourced from reference TRBV7-9 and TRBJ2-3, is DTGVSQNPRHKITKRGQNVTFRCDPISEHNRLYWYRQTLGQGPEFLTYFQNEAQLEKSRLLSDRFSAERPKGSFSTLEIQRTEQGDSAMYLCASSLGEVTGDSDTQYFGPGTRLTVL.

The genes are TRBV7-2 and TRBJ2-5, with D unresolved. Deletions cut 6 bases from V and 1 base from J, with 9 bases between. The germline V gene encodes CDR1 SGHTA and CDR2 FQGNSA. This CDR3 is built from 13 residues. For the CDR3, the DNA is TGTGCCAGCAGTCGGTCGTTCCAAGAGACCCAGTACTTC. It is translated as CASSRSFQETQYF.

The chain links TRBV28 to TRBJ1-1, with D perhaps TRBD1 (5 bases). Trimming left V 7 bases short and J 0 bases short, with 12 bases between. The CDR3 has 14 amino acids. Germline CDR1 and CDR2: MDHEN and SYDVKM. CDR3 loop: CASNGGTLNTEAFF. CDR3 DNA: TGTGCCAGCAATGGAGGGACCCTGAACACTGAAGCTTTCTTT. Full variable domain (remainder filled in from reference TRBV28 and TRBJ1-1): DVKVTQSSRYLVKRTGEKVFLECVQDMDHENMFWYRQDPGLGLRLIYFSYDVKMKEKGDIPEGYSVSREKKERFSLILESASTNQTSMYLCASNGGTLNTEAFFGQGTRLTVV.

In its sample, this clonotype was seen a few times. The rearrangement uses TRBV12-3 or TRBV12-4 and TRBJ1-5; TRBD1 matches at 7 bases. V shed 3 bases, J shed 0 bases, and the junction held 8 bases outside the gene matches. CDR3 length: 17 amino acids. In DNA, the CDR3 is TGTGCCAGCAGTTTTCACAACAGGGGCTATAGCAATCAGCCCCAGCATTTT. Its protein is CASSFHNRGYSNQPQHF.

This clonotype has just a few counts. The genes are TRBV5-4 and TRBJ1-3; a weak D match, TRBD1 (6 bases). Looked up from germline, CDR1 is SGHNT and CDR2 is YYREEE (reference sequence). Trimming removed 2 bases at V and 2 bases at J, with 11 bases between. CDR3 length: 15 amino acids. CDR3 DNA: TGTGCCAGCAGCTTCAACACAGGGACTGGAAACACCATATATTTT. It encodes CASSFNTGTGNTIYF. Together with reference TRBV5-4 and TRBJ1-3, the CDR3 gives the full variable domain: ETGVTQSPTHLIKTRGQQVTLRCSSQSGHNTVSWYQQALGQGPQFIFQYYREEENGRGNFPPRFSGLQFPNYSSELNVNALELDDSALYLCASSFNTGTGNTIYFGEGSWLTVV.

This clonotype was detected only a few times. V is TRBV14 and J is TRBJ1-4, with D unresolved. With 4 bases removed from V and 8 bases from J, the gap between germline ends came to 11 bases. The germline gives CDR1 SGHDN, CDR2 FVKESK. This CDR3 spans 13 amino acids. CDR3 sequence (DNA): TGTGCCAGCAGCCGACTGGACGGGGAAAAACTGTTTTTT. It translates to CASSRLDGEKLFF.

In its sample, this clonotype was seen a few times. The chain employs TRBV11-3 and TRBJ2-1; the match to TRBD2 covers 9 bases. The CDR3 has 15 residues. The germline V gene encodes CDR1 SGHNT and CDR2 YENEEA. V gave up 8 bases and J gave up 8 bases; unmatched junction bases: 13. In DNA form, the CDR3 reads TGTGCCAGCGCGCCCGGCGCTAGCGGGACCCATGAGCAGTTCTTC. It is translated as CASAPGASGTHEQFF.

The chain uses TRBV6-6 and TRBJ2-7; D is perhaps TRBD1 or TRBD2 (5 bases each). V was pared by 6 bases and J by 3 bases, with 12 bases between. From germline, CDR1 is MNHNY and CDR2 SVGAGI (reference sequence). The CDR3 is 13 amino acids. The chain's CDR3 is CASSPARGYEQYF. CDR3 nucleotide sequence: TGTGCCAGCAGCCCCGCGAGGGGCTACGAGCAGTACTTC.

The sample holds many counts of this clonotype. The J gene is TRBJ1-4, the V gene TRBV7-2; tentative D call: TRBD1 (6 bases). Trimming stripped 5 bases from V and 7 bases from J, with 23 bases between. From germline, CDR1 is SGHTA and CDR2 FQGNSA. The CDR3 loop spans 17 amino acids. Written as DNA, the CDR3 is TGTGCCAGCAGCCTGCTTACAGGGTGGGGCCCCCCTGAAAAACTGTTTTTT. Translated: CASSLLTGWGPPEKLFF.

This clonotype was recorded at least ten times. V is TRBV7-2 and J is TRBJ2-7, with D unclear. Trimming removed 0 bases from V and 6 bases from J, with 9 bases in between. This CDR3 comprises 13 residues. Germline loops: CDR1 SGHTA, CDR2 FQGNSA. This CDR3 reads CASSLADRAEQYF. As DNA, the CDR3 is TGTGCCAGCAGCTTAGCGGACCGAGCCGAGCAGTACTTC.

The CDR3 protein is CASSFKADTEAFF. The CDR3 nucleotides read TGTGCCAGCAGTTTTAAGGCAGACACTGAAGCTTTCTTT. The chain is built from TRBV12-3 or TRBV12-4 and TRBJ1-1; D gene ambiguous. V lost 3 bases, J lost 3 bases, and 8 bases lay in between. This CDR3 has 13 residues.

At least ten counts were recorded for this clonotype. The chain has TRBV7-2 and TRBJ2-2; D remains ambiguous. Germline loops: CDR1 SGHTA, CDR2 FQGNSA. CDR3 length equals 14 residues. V lost 2 bases and J 3 bases, leaving 7 bases between the germline ends. The CDR3 loop is CASSLYWDTGELFF. The CDR3 nucleotides are TGTGCCAGCAGCTTATATTGGGACACCGGGGAGCTGTTTTTT.

This clonotype was seen repeatedly, ten times or more. The chain employs TRBV5-4 and TRBJ2-7; perhaps D is TRBD1 or TRBD2 (5 bases each). Germline CDR1 reads SGHNT; CDR2 reads YYREEE (reference sequence). The CDR3 has 16 residues. Between the trimmed V and J ends, which lost 4 bases and 7 bases, there was a span of 24 bases. This CDR3 reads CASSPVDPGTHREQYF. CDR3 nucleotide sequence: TGTGCCAGCAGCCCCGTGGATCCGGGGACCCACCGGGAGCAGTACTTC.

This clonotype was seen many times. This rearrangement joins TRBV7-9 to TRBJ2-1; D not resolved. CDR3 length equals 12 residues. CDR1 is SEHNR and CDR2 is FQNEAQ in the germline V gene (reference sequence). V dropped 1 base and J dropped 11 bases, with 9 bases sitting between them. The CDR3 nucleotides read TGTGCCAGCAGCTTAGATCATCTCCAGCAGTTCTTC. Its translation is CASSLDHLQQFF.

This clonotype came up a few times. The chain carries TRBV28 and TRBJ1-2; TRBD1 matches 7 bases. Germline lookup yields CDR1 MDHEN and CDR2 SYDVKM. This CDR3 has 14 residues. V shed 5 bases, J shed 4 bases, and the junction held 7 bases outside the gene matches. In DNA form, the CDR3 reads TGTGCCAGCAGTACCACAGGGGCGGCCTATGGCTACACCTTC. The encoded protein is CASSTTGAAYGYTF.

This clonotype was counted at least ten times. This chain joins TRBV12-3 or TRBV12-4 and TRBJ1-2; D gene ambiguous. The V end lost 3 bases, the J end lost 4 bases, and 15 bases lay between the germline ends. This CDR3 has 15 amino acids. Written as DNA, the CDR3 is TGTGCCAGCAGTTTCCACAACCCAGACTCCTATGGCTACACCTTC. Its translation: CASSFHNPDSYGYTF.